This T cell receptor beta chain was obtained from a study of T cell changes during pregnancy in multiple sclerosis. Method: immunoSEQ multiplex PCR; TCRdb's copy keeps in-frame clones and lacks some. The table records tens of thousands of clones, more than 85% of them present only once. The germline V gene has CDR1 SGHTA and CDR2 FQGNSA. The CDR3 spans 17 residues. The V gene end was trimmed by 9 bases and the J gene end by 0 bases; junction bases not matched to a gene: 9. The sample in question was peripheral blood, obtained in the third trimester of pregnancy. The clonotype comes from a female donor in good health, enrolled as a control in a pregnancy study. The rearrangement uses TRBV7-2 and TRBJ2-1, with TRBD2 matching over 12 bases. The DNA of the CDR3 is TGTGCCAGTCTACTAGCGGGGGGCCCGAGCTCCTACAATGAGCAGTTCTTC. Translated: CASLLAGGPSSYNEQFF.